This T cell receptor beta chain was obtained from a study of CD8 T cells in Susac syndrome. A remark on this clonotype: Antigen: not known.

The germline V gene encodes CDR1 MDHEN and CDR2 SYDVKM. The CDR3 runs 15 residues. V shed 6 bases and J shed 8 bases, with 21 bases lying between them. An amount of RNA that ranged from roughly 0.5 to 1 ug was reverse transcribed with random hexamers. With immunoSEQ multiplex PCR, TCR beta CDR3 was amplified across 54 Vbeta and 13 Jbeta. TCRdb reprocessed the immunoSEQ multiplex PCR reads via MiXCR and lists one record per CDR3 protein. The profile covers around 100,000 distinct CDR3 sequences, with around 96% appearing a single time and roughly 0.29% taken by the ten largest. Study-wide findings and caveats: The greatest CD8+ clonal expansion in Susac occurred in TEMRA cells and in active patients.

Susac syndrome patients met recently defined diagnostic criteria for definite or probable disease. V is TRBV28 and J is TRBJ2-3; D not certain. This receptor was taken from a human donor with Susac syndrome. The source material was CD8+ T cells from PBMCs. Written as DNA, the CDR3 is TGTGCCAGCAGCCCCGACTCCAACCCCAGGCGTACGCAGTATTTT. Protein sequence: CASSPDSNPRRTQYF.